This T cell receptor beta chain was recorded in a study of blood T cell repertoires in COVID-19. Whole-study context: Collection of acute and convalescent COVID-19 samples took place in the United States, Italy and Spain. PBMCs, B-cell-depleted T cells, or T cells were the source of the cDNA or gDNA that made up the material.

Germline V gene lookup returns CDR1 SGHRS and CDR2 YFSETQ. V was cut by 3 bases and J by 6 bases, with 19 bases left in between. CDR3 size: 15 residues. Original methodology: The assay estimated nucleated cells by amplifying reference gene primers. Sequencing used immunoSEQ multiplex PCR; TCRdb keeps in-frame clones, though not all of them. The V and J calls and clone size are taken from that table; D and trimming were inferred from the DNA. Of about 200,000 clones listed, approximately 84% are singletons. Sequenced: peripheral blood. The V gene is TRBV5-1, the J gene TRBJ2-7; tentatively, D is TRBD2 (7 bases). The receptor's source is a man aged 50-59 years with acute or convalescent COVID-19. Here the CDR3 reads CASSSGGTGAGEQYF. In nucleotides, the CDR3 is TGCGCCAGCAGCTCGGGGGGCACGGGAGCGGGCGAGCAGTACTTC.